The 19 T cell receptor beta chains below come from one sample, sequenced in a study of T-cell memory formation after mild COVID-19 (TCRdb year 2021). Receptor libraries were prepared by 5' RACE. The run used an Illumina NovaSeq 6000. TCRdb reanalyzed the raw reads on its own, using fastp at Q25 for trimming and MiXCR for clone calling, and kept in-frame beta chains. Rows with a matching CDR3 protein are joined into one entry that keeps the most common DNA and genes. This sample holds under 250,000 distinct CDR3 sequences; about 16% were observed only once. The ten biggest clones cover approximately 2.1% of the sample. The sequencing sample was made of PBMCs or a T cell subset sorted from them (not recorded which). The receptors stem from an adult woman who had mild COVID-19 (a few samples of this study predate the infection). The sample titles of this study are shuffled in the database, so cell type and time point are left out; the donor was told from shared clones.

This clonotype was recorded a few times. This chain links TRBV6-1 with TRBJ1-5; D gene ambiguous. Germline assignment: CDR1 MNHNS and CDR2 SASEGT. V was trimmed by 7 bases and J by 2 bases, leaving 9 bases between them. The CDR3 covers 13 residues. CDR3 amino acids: CASIERGNQPQHF. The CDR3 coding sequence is TGTGCCAGCATAGAAAGGGGCAATCAGCCCCAGCATTTT.

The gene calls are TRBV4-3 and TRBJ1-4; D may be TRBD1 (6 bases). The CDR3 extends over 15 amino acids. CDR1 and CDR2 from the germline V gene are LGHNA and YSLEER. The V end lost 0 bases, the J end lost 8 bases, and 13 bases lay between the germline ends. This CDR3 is CASSQEAGAGEKLFF. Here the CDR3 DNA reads TGCGCCAGCAGCCAAGAAGCAGGGGCAGGGGAAAAACTGTTTTTT.

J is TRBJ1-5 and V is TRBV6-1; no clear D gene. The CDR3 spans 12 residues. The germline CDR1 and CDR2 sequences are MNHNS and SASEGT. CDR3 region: CATQISNQPQHF. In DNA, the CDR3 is TGTGCAACGCAGATTAGCAATCAGCCCCAGCATTTT.

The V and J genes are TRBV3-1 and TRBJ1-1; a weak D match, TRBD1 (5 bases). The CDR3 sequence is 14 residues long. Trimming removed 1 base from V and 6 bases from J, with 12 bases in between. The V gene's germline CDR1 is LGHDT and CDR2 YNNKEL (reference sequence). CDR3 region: CASSQGQGWAEAFF. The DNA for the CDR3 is TGTGCCAGCAGCCAAGGGCAGGGATGGGCTGAAGCTTTCTTT.

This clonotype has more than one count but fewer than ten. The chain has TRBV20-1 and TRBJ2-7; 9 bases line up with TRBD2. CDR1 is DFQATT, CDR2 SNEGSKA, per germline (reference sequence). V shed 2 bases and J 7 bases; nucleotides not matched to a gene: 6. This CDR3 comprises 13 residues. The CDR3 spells CSARFSGSWEQYF. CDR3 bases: TGCAGTGCTAGATTTAGCGGGAGTTGGGAGCAGTACTTC.

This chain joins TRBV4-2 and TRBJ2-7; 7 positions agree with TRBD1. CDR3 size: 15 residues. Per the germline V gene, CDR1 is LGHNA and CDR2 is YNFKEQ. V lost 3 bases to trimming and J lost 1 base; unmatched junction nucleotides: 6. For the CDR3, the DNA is TGTGCCAGCAGCCAGTACCCGGGACAGTCCTACGAGCAGTACTTC. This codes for CASSQYPGQSYEQYF.

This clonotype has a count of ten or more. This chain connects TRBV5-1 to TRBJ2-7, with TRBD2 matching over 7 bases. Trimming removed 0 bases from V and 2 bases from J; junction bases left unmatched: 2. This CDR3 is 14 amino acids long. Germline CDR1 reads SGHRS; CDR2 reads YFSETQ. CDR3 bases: TGCGCCAGCAGCTTGGAACGGGGGGCCTACGAGCAGTACTTC. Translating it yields CASSLERGAYEQYF.

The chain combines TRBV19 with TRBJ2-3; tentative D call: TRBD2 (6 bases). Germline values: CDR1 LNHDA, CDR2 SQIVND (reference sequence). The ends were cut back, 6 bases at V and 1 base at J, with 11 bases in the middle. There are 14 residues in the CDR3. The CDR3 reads CASRGTFRTDTQYF. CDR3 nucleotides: TGTGCCAGTAGGGGGACTTTTCGCACAGATACGCAGTATTTT.

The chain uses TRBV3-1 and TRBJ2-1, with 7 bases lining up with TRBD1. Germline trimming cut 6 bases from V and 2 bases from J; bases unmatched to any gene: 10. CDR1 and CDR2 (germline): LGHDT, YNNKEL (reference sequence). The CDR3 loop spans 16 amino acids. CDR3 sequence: CASSPIYRGTYNEQFF. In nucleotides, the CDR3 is TGTGCCAGCAGTCCCATTTACAGGGGCACCTACAATGAGCAGTTCTTC.

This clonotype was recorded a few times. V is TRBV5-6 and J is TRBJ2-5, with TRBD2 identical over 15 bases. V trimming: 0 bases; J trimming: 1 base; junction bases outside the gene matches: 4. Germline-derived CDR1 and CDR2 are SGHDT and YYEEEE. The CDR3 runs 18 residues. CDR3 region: CASSLAGLAGGIQETQYF. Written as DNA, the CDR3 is TGTGCCAGCAGCTTGGCCGGACTAGCGGGGGGGATCCAAGAGACCCAGTACTTC.

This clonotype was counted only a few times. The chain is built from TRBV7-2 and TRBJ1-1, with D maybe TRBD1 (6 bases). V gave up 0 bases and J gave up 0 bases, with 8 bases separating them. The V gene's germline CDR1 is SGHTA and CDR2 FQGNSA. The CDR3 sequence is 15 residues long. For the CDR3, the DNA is TGTGCCAGCAGCTTAGCGGGACACCTGAACACTGAAGCTTTCTTT. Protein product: CASSLAGHLNTEAFF. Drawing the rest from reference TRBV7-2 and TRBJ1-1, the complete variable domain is GAGVSQSPSNKVTEKGKDVELRCDPISGHTALYWYRQSLGQGLEFLIYFQGNSAPDKSGLPSDRFSAERTGGSVSTLTIQRTQQEDSAVYLCASSLAGHLNTEAFFGQGTRLTVV.

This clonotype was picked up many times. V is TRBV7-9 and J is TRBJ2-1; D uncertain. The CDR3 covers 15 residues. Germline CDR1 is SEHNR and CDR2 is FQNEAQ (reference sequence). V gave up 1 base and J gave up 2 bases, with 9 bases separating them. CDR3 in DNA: TGTGCCAGCAGCTTAGGCTCCTCACCCTACAATGAGCAGTTCTTC. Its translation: CASSLGSSPYNEQFF.

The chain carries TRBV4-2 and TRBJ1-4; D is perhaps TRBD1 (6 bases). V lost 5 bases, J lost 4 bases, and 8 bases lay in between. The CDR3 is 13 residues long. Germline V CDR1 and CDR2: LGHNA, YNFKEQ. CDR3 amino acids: CASSSGDNEKLFF. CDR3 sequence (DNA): TGTGCCAGCAGCTCAGGGGATAATGAAAAACTGTTTTTT.

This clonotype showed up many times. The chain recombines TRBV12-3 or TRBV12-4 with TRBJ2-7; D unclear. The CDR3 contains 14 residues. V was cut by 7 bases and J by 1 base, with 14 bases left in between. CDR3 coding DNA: TGTGCCAGCACCAAGGACCGGGTGTCCTACGAGCAGTACTTC. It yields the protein CASTKDRVSYEQYF.

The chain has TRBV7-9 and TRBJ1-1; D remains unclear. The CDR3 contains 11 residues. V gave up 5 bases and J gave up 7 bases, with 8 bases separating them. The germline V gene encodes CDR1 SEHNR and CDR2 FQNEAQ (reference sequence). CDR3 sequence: CASSPEREAFF. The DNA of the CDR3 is TGTGCCAGCAGCCCGGAACGTGAAGCTTTCTTT.

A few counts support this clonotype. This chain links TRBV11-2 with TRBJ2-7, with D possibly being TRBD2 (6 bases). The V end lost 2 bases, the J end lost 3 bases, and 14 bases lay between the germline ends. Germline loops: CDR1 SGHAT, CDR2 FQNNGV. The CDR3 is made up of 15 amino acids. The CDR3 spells CASSLFPPGGYEQYF. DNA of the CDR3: TGTGCCAGCAGCTTATTCCCCCCCGGGGGCTACGAGCAGTACTTC.

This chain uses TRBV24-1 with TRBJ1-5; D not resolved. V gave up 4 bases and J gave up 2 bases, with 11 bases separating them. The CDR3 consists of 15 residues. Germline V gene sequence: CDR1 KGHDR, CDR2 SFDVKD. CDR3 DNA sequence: TGTGCCACCAGTGAAAACAACATTGGCAATCAGCCCCAGCATTTT. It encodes CATSENNIGNQPQHF.

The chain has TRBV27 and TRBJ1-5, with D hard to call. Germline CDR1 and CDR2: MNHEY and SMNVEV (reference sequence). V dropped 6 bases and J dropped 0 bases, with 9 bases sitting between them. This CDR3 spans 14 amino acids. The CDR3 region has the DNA TGTGCCAGCAGCACCGACATTAGCAATCAGCCCCAGCATTTT. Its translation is CASSTDISNQPQHF.

CDR3 amino acids: CSVAGYSNQPQHF. In DNA form, the CDR3 reads TGCAGCGTTGCGGGGTATAGCAATCAGCCCCAGCATTTT. This sequence joins TRBV29-1 and TRBJ1-5, with unresolved D. CDR1 SQVTM and CDR2 ANQGSEA come from the germline V gene. With 4 bases removed from V and 0 bases from J, the gap between germline ends came to 7 bases. The length of the CDR3 is 13 residues. Drawing the rest from reference TRBV29-1 and TRBJ1-5, the complete variable domain is SAVISQKPSRDICQRGTSLTIQCQVDSQVTMMFWYRQQPGQSLTLIATANQGSEATYESGFVIDKFPISRPNLTFSTLTVSNMSPEDSSIYLCSVAGYSNQPQHFGDGTRLSIL.